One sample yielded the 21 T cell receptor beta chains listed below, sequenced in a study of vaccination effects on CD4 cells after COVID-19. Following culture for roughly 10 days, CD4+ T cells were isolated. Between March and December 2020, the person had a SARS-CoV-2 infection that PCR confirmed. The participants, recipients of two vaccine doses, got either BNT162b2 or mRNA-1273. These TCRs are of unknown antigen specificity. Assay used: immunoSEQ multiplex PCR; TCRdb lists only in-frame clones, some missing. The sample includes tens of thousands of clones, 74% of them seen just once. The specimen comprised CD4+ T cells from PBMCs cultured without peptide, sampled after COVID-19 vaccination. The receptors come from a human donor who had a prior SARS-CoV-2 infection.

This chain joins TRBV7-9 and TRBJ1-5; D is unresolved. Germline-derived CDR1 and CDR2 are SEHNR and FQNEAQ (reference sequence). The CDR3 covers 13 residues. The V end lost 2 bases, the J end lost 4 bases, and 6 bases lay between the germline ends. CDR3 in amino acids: CASSLFGNQPQHF. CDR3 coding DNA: TGTGCCAGCAGCTTATTTGGGAATCAGCCCCAGCATTTT. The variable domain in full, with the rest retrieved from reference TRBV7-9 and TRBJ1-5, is DTGVSQNPRHKITKRGQNVTFRCDPISEHNRLYWYRQTLGQGPEFLTYFQNEAQLEKSRLLSDRFSAERPKGSFSTLEIQRTEQGDSAMYLCASSLFGNQPQHFGDGTRLSIL.

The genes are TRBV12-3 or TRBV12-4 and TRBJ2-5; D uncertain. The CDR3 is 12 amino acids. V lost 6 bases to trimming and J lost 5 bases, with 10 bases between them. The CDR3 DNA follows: TGTGCCAGCAGCCGTAACCGGGAGACCCAGTACTTC. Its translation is CASSRNRETQYF.

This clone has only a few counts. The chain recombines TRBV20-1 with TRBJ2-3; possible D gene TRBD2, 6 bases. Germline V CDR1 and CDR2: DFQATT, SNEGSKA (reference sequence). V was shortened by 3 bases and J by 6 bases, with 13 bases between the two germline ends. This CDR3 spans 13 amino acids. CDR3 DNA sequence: TGCAGTGCTAGTGCCGGGAGCGCGGATACGCAGTATTTT. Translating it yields CSASAGSADTQYF.

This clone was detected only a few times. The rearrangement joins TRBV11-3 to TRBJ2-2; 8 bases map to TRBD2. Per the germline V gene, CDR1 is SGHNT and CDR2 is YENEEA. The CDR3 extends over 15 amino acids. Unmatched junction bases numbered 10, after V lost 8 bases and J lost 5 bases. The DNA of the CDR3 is TGTGCCAGCGGCCCGGGACTAGTAGAGACCGGGGAGCTGTTTTTT. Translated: CASGPGLVETGELFF.

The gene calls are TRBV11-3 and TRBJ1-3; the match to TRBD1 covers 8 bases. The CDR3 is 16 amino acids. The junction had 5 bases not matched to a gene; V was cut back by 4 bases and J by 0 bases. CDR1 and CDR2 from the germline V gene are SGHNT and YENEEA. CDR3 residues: CASSSGQGSSGNTIYF. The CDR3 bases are TGTGCCAGCAGCTCCGGACAGGGAAGCTCTGGAAACACCATATATTTT.

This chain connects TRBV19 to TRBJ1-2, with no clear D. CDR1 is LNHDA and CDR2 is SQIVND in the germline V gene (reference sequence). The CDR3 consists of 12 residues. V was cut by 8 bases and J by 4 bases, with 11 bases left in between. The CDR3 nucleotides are TGTGCCAGTTCCAGGAATTTCTATGGCTACACCTTC. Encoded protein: CASSRNFYGYTF.

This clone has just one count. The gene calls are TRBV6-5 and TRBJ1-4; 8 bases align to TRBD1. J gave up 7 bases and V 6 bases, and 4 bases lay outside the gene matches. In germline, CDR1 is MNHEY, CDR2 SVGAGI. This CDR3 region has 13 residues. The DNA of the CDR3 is TGTGCCAGCAGGGTGGACAGGGTTGAAAAACTGTTTTTT. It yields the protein CASRVDRVEKLFF.

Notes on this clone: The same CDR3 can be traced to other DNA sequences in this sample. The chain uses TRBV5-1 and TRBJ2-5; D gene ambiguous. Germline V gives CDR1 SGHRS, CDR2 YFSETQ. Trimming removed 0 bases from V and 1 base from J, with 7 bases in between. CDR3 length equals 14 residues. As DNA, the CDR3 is TGCGCCAGCAGCTTGGTCGGCAGCCAAGAGACCCAGTACTTC. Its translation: CASSLVGSQETQYF.

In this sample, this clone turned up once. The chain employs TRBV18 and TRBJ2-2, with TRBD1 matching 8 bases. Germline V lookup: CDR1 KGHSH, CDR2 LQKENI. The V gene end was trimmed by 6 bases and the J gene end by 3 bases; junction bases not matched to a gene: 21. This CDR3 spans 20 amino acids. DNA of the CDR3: TGTGCCAGCTCTACCCGGGACAGGCGACGCGAAGGGTTGTACACCGGGGAGCTGTTTTTT. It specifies CASSTRDRRREGLYTGELFF.

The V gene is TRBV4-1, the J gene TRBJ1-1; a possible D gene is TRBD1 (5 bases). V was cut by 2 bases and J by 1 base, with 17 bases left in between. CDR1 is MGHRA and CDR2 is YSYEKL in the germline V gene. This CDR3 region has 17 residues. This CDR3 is CASSQYAKYGTNTEAFF. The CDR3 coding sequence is TGCGCCAGCAGCCAATACGCGAAGTACGGGACGAACACTGAAGCTTTCTTT.

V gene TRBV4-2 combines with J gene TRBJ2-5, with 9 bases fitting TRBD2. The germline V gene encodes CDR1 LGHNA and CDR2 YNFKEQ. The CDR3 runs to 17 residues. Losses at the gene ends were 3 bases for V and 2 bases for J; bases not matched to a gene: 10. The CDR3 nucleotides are TGTGCCAGCAGCCAGGGAACGAGCGGGGGGCCTCAAGAGACCCAGTACTTC. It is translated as CASSQGTSGGPQETQYF.

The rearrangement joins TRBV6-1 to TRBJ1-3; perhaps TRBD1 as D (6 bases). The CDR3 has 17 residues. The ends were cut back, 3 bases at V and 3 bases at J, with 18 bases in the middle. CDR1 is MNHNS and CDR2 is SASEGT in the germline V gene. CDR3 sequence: CASSEILGGSIGNTIYF. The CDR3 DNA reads TGTGCCAGCAGTGAGATTCTAGGGGGTTCTATTGGAAACACCATATATTTT.

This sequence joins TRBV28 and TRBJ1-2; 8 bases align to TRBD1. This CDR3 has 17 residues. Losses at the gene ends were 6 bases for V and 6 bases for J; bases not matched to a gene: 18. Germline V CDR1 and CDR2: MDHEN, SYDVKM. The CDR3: CASSPLGPGTGLNGYTF. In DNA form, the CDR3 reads TGTGCCAGCAGCCCCCTGGGCCCTGGGACAGGTTTAAATGGCTACACCTTC.

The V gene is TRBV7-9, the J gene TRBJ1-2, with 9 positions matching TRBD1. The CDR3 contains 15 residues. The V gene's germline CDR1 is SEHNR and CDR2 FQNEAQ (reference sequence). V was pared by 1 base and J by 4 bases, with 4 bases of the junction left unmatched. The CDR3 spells CASSLEGTGTYGYTF. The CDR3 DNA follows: TGTGCCAGCAGCTTAGAGGGGACAGGGACCTATGGCTACACCTTC.

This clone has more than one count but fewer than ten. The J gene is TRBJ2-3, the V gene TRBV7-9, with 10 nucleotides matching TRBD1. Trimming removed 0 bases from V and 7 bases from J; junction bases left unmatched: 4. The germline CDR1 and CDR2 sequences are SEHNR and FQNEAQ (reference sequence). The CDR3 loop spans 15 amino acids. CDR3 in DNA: TGTGCCAGCAGCTTAGCTCGGGACAGGGGATATACGCAGTATTTT. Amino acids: CASSLARDRGYTQYF.

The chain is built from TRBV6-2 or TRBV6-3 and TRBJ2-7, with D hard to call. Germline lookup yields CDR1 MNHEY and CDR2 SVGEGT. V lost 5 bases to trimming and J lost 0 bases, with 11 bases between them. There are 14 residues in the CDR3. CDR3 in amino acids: CASSRYGASYEQYF. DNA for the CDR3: TGTGCCAGCAGTCGGTACGGCGCCTCCTACGAGCAGTACTTC.

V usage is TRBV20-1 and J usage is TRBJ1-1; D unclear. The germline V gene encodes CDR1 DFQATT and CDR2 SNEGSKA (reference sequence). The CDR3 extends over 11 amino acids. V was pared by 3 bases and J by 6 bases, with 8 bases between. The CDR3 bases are TGCAGTGCTAGCGGTGGCCCTGAAGCTTTCTTT. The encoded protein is CSASGGPEAFF.

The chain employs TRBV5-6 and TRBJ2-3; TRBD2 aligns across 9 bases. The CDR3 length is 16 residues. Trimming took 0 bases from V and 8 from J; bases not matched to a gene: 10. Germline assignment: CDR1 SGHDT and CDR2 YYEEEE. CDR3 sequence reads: CASSLVSSGETGTQYF. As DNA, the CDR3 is TGTGCCAGCAGCTTGGTTTCTAGCGGGGAGACCGGTACGCAGTATTTT. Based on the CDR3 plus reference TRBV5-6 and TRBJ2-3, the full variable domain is DAGVTQSPTHLIKTRGQQVTLRCSPKSGHDTVSWYQQALGQGPQFIFQYYEEEERQRGNFPDRFSGHQFPNYSSELNVNALLLGDSALYLCASSLVSSGETGTQYFGPGTRLTVL.

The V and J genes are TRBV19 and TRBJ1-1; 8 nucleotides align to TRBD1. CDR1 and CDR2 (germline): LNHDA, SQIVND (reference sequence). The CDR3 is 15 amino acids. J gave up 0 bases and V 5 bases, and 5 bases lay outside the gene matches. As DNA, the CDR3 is TGTGCCAGTAGTGAGGACAGGGACTTGAACACTGAAGCTTTCTTT. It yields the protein CASSEDRDLNTEAFF.

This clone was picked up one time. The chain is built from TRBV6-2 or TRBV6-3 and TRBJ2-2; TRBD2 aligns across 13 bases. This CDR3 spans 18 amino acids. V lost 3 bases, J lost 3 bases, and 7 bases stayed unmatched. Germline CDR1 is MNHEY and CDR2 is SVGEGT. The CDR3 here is CASSYSGTSGIYTGELFF. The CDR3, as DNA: TGTGCCAGCAGTTATTCCGGGACTAGCGGGATATACACCGGGGAGCTGTTTTTT.

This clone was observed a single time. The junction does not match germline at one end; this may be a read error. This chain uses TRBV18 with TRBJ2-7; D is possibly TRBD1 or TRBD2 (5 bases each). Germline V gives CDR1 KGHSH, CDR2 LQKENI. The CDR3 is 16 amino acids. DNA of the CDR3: TGTGCCAGCTCACCCAATCCGGGACGAGCCTCCCACGAGCAGTACTTC. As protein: CASSPNPGRASHEQYF.